This T cell receptor (beta chain) was sequenced for a study of T cells in Graves' hyperthyroidism and ophthalmopathy. TCR beta CDR3 region amplification was performed from RNA transcripts. HTBI primers were used for first-round RT-PCR of the TCR CDR3. TCRdb independently ran MiXCR on the multiplex PCR reads; one entry per CDR3 protein. The table has around 690,000 distinct CDR3 sequences, about 20% seen once. Overall study findings and caveats: Blood also contained most expanded thyroid clonotypes above 0.001.

It was approximately 9.7 ml of fresh peripheral blood that supplied the PBMCs. The CDR3 consists of 13 residues. Germline CDR1 and CDR2: LNHNV and YYDKDF (reference sequence). The V end was cut by 3 bases, the J end by 3 bases, with 8 bases between. This clonotype appeared many times. The antigen is undetermined. The clonotype originates from a man aged 25-45 years with Graves' ophthalmopathy. Sequenced material: blood. The chain couples TRBV15 to TRBJ2-5, with TRBD2 as a possible D gene (6 bases). This CDR3 is CATSRTRKETQYF. DNA of the CDR3: TGTGCCACCAGCAGGACTAGAAAAGAGACCCAGTACTTC.